Sequencing of this T cell receptor beta chain was carried out in a study of cytomegalovirus exposure and HLA in healthy donors. There are 15 residues in the CDR3. Trimming shortened V by 1 base and J by 0 bases, and 8 bases separated the two germline ends. The germline V gene has CDR1 SGHRS and CDR2 YFSETQ. The study ran its PCR with 60 Vbeta and 13 Jbeta primers. The table came from immunoSEQ multiplex PCR; TCRdb's copy has only in-frame clones and leaves some out. Seen here are about 60,000 clones, about 80% observed once, and the top ten hold about 4.7%. The specimen was PBMCs. The chain carries TRBV5-1 and TRBJ2-1; D ambiguous. The receptor's source is a woman in her twenties or thirties in good health and CMV-seronegative. CDR3 DNA: TGCGCCAGCAGCTTGAGTCCTAGCTCCTACAATGAGCAGTTCTTC. It specifies CASSLSPSSYNEQFF. The variable domain in full, with the rest retrieved from reference TRBV5-1 and TRBJ2-1, is KAGVTQTPRYLIKTRGQQVTLSCSPISGHRSVSWYQQTPGQGLQFLFEYFSETQRNKGNFPGRFSGRQFSNSRSEMNVSTLELGDSALYLCASSLSPSSYNEQFFGPGTRLTVL.